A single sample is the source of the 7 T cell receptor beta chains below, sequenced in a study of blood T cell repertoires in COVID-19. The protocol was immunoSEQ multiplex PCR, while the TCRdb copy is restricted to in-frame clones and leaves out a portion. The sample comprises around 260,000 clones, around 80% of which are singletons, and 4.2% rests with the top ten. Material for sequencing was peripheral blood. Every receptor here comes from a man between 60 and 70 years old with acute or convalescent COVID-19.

The CDR3 bases are TGTGCCAGCAGTTTTTGGGGGACTACCCCCTACAATGAGCAGTTCTTC. Translated: CASSFWGTTPYNEQFF. The chain has TRBV7-2 and TRBJ2-1, with 7 positions matching TRBD2. Per germline, CDR1 SGHTA and CDR2 FQGNSA. This CDR3 has 16 amino acids. V was pared by 6 bases and J by 2 bases, with 10 bases of the junction left unmatched.

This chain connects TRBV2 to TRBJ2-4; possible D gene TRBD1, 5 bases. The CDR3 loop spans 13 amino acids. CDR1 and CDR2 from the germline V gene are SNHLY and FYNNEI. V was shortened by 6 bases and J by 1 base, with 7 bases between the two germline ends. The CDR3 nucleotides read TGTGCCAGCAGCAGGGTGGCCAAAAACATTCAGTACTTC. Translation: CASSRVAKNIQYF.

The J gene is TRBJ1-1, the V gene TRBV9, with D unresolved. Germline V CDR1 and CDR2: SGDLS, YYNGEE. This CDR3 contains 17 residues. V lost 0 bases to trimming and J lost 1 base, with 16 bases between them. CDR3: CASSVGVPQAANTEAFF. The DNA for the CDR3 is TGTGCCAGCAGCGTAGGTGTCCCCCAGGCAGCGAACACTGAAGCTTTCTTT.

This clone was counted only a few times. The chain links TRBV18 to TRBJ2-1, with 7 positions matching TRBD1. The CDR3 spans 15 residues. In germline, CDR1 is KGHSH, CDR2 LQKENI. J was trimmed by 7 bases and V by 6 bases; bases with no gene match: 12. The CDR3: CASSTAGQVKNEQFF. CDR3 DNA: TGTGCCAGCTCCACGGCCGGACAGGTAAAAAATGAGCAGTTCTTC.

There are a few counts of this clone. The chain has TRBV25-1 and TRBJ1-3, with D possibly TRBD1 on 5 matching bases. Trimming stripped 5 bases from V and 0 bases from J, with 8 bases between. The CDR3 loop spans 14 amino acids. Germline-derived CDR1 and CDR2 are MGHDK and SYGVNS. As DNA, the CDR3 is TGTGCCAGCAGTAACGGACACTCTGGAAACACCATATATTTT. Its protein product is CASSNGHSGNTIYF.

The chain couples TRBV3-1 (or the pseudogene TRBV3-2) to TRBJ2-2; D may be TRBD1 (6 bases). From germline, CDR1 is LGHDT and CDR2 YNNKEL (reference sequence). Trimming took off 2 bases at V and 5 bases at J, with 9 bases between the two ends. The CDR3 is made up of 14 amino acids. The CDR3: CASSQPTGTGELFF. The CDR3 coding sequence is TGTGCCAGCAGCCAACCTACAGGGACCGGGGAGCTGTTTTTT.

For the CDR3, the DNA is TGTGCCAGCAGCTTCTCTCTTAGTCATACAGATACGCAGTATTTT. Encoded protein: CASSFSLSHTDTQYF. V is TRBV5-4 and J is TRBJ2-3, with D hard to call. Germline assignment: CDR1 SGHNT and CDR2 YYREEE (reference sequence). Trimming removed 2 bases at V and 3 bases at J, with 13 bases between. The CDR3 extends over 15 amino acids.